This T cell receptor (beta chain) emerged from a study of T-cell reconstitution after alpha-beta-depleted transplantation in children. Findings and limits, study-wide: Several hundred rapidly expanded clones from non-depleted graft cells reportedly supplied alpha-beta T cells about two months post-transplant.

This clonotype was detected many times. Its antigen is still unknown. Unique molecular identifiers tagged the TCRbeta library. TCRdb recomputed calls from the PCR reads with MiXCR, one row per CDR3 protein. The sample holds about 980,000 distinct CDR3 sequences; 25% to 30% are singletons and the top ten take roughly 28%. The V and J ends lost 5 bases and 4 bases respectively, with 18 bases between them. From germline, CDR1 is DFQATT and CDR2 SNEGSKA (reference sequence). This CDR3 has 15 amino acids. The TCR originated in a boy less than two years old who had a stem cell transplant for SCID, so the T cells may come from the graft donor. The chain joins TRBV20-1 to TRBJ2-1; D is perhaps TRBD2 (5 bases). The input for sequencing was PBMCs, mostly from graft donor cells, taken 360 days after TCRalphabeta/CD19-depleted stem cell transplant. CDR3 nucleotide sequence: TGCAGTGCTGCGGACGGCCAGCGGTTTTACAATGAGCAGTTCTTC. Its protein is CSAADGQRFYNEQFF.